The clone carrying this T cell receptor beta chain came up many times. Its antigen is unidentified. The data belong to a study of T cell repertoires in cytomegalovirus infection. Across the whole study: CMV infection plus the matching HLA type was flagged by public TCR beta signatures.

Study-wide points: The ex vivo response showed dominance by HLA-C-restricted CMV-specific TCR beta clonotypes. Summed frequency of public TCR beta families distinguished CMV carriers with the relevant HLA.

One entry per CDR3 protein, called by TCRdb with MiXCR from the reads. In the table there are about 140,000 distinct CDR3 sequences, about 6.1% of which are singletons. The sequence came from a human donor in good health (CMV status not recorded). Some clones in this sample may be carry-over from other donors' samples. The sequenced sample consisted of PBMCs.

CDR3 protein: CASSVTGENIQYF. The CDR3 DNA reads as TGTGCCAGCAGTGTGACAGGGGAAAACATTCAGTACTTC. This chain joins TRBV2 and TRBJ2-4; TRBD1 aligns across 8 bases. The CDR3 covers 13 residues. CDR1 is SNHLY, CDR2 FYNNEI, per germline. Trimming at V came to 4 bases and at J to 5 bases, leaving 1 base not matched to a gene.